This T cell receptor (beta chain) was captured by sequencing in a study of siplizumab effects on memory and regulatory T cells. The germline CDR1 and CDR2 sequences are SNHLY and FYNNEI. CDR3 length: 14 residues. V was clipped by 1 base and J by 2 bases, with 5 bases between them. The method was immunoSEQ multiplex PCR; TCRdb's version includes in-frame clones alone and lacks a portion of them. The sample lists 70,000 or so clones, about 90% seen once, with over 25% in the top ten. This clonotype was sampled from a human donor in good health. The chain has TRBV2 and TRBJ2-2, with unresolved D. Material for sequencing was CD8+ T cells sorted from blood. The DNA of the CDR3 is TGTGCCAGCAGTGAAGGGTTAAACACCGGGGAGCTGTTTTTT. It codes for CASSEGLNTGELFF. The entire variable domain, with the rest obtained from reference TRBV2 and TRBJ2-2, is as follows: EPEVTQTPSHQVTQMGQEVILRCVPISNHLYFYWYRQILGQKVEFLVSFYNNEISEKSEIFDDQFSVERPDGSNFTLKIRSTKLEDSAMYFCASSEGLNTGELFFGEGSRLTVL.